This is a list of T cell receptor beta chains from one sample in a study of cytomegalovirus exposure and HLA in healthy donors. Clones were sequenced by immunoSEQ multiplex PCR, and TCRdb holds only the in-frame ones, with some missing. The sample carries 310,000 or so clones, about 87% recorded once. The source material was PBMCs. The receptors were sampled from a woman between 18 and 29 years old in good health and CMV-seronegative. The CDR3 runs from the conserved cysteine through the conserved F or W. Clone size is given for some rows only: seen once, a few or many times, or a class if the clone is expanded.

size	V	CDR3
NA	TRBV30	CAWGRGLVEAFF
NA	TRBV21-1	CATPTGNNQPQHF
few	TRBV19	CASSSGLGLAEETQYF
NA	TRBV2	CASSVQGNTEAFF
NA	TRBV5-1	CASCPRVTTYNEQFF
NA	TRBV5-4	CASSRTSGTSTDTQYF
NA	TRBV18	CASSPGGQVYGYTF
NA	TRBV27	CASSLQGGISEAFF
NA	TRBV6-5	CATGQGPYGYTF
NA	TRBV12-5	CASGEASRYGYTF
NA	TRBV18	CASSLRDGTNYGYTF
NA	TRBV9	CASSSGQVQPYGYTF
NA	TRBV4-2	CASSQGTSSGDTQYF
few	TRBV19	CASSIWEGGYGYTF
NA	TRBV10-3	CAISPLWGVYGYTF
NA	TRBV5-1	CASNLPSGGRSNQPQHF
NA	TRBV27	CASSFSGKQETQYF
NA	TRBV6-4	CASSGPTSGGANEETQYF
NA	TRBV5-5	CASSMTGQVGVEQFF
NA	TRBV30	CAWSESGVGTEAFF
NA	TRBV7-2	CASSLAMAGRTQYF
NA	TRBV9	CASSVSLGANYGYTF